A single sample is the source of the 7 T cell receptor beta chains below, sequenced in a study of T cell changes during pregnancy in multiple sclerosis. The protocol was immunoSEQ multiplex PCR, while the TCRdb copy is restricted to in-frame clones and leaves out a portion. The data show about 32,000 clones, roughly nine tenths seen once. This sample comprised CD8+ T cells from peripheral blood mononuclear cells, obtained in the first trimester of pregnancy. The receptors originated from a female donor with multiple sclerosis, enrolled in a pregnancy study.

CDR3 loop: CASSPRDTTVYGYTF. CDR3 DNA sequence: TGTGCCAGCTCACCCCGGGACACCACGGTGTATGGCTACACCTTC. V is TRBV18 and J is TRBJ1-2, with D perhaps matching TRBD1 (6 bases). The CDR3 has 15 residues. Germline V gene lookup returns CDR1 KGHSH and CDR2 LQKENI. Between the trimmed V and J ends, which lost 3 bases and 5 bases, there was a span of 16 bases.

The chain combines TRBV4-1 with TRBJ1-2; D perhaps matches TRBD1 (5 bases). CDR3 length equals 15 residues. Germline assignment: CDR1 MGHRA and CDR2 YSYEKL. Trimming stripped 4 bases from V and 1 base from J, with 13 bases between. CDR3 nucleotides: TGCGCCAGCAGCCCGACAGATAACCTTAACTATGGCTACACCTTC. Protein sequence: CASSPTDNLNYGYTF.

A note on this clone: Relative to the germline gene, one junction end is altered; a read error may explain this. The gene calls are TRBV6-5 and TRBJ2-7; 9 nucleotides match TRBD1. The CDR3 has 15 residues. Germline V lookup: CDR1 MNHEY, CDR2 SVGAGI. CDR3 sequence: CAGSPTGGLGYEQYF. The DNA of the CDR3 is TGTGCCGGCAGTCCTACAGGGGGCCTTGGGTACGAGCAGTACTTC.

V usage is TRBV4-1 and J usage is TRBJ2-5; D gene ambiguous. The end of the DNA fits TRBJ2-7 better, so the J call may be wrong. CDR1 and CDR2 from the germline V gene are MGHRA and YSYEKL. This CDR3 contains 12 residues. The CDR3 DNA sequence: TGCGCCAGCAGCCAAGGCCCTTCCGAGCAGTACTTC. Encoded protein: CASSQGPSEQYF.

This chain uses TRBV7-9 with TRBJ1-3; TRBD1 is a possible D gene (6 bases). There are 15 residues in the CDR3. The germline V gene encodes CDR1 SEHNR and CDR2 FQNEAQ (reference sequence). The ends were cut back, 5 bases at V and 0 bases at J, with 11 bases in the middle. The CDR3 DNA reads as TGTGCCAGCAGCACAGACAGGATCTCTGGAAACACCATATATTTT. Its translation is CASSTDRISGNTIYF.

The V call is TRBV27, the J call TRBJ2-7; 7 bases map to TRBD2. The CDR3 is 15 residues long. Germline trimming cut 3 bases from V and 2 bases from J; bases unmatched to any gene: 7. In germline, CDR1 is MNHEY, CDR2 SMNVEV (reference sequence). The CDR3 DNA reads TGTGCCAGCAGTTTGGGGCTCGGGGGGACCTACGAGCAGTACTTC. Translating gives CASSLGLGGTYEQYF.

This chain connects TRBV27 to TRBJ2-2; possibly TRBD2 for D (6 bases). CDR1 is MNHEY, CDR2 SMNVEV, per germline (reference sequence). Trimming removed 3 bases from V and 7 bases from J, with 15 bases in between. The CDR3 runs 15 residues. CDR3 sequence reads: CASSLTRQLVGELFF. CDR3 nucleotide sequence: TGTGCCAGCAGTTTGACTAGACAATTAGTCGGGGAGCTGTTTTTT.